What follows is one TCR beta chain and its context. Its target antigen remains unknown. No base quality values were provided; no much bigger clone lies one nucleotide off. In the ViraFEST assay, PBMC were stimulated with viral peptide pools, and TCR sequencing was then used to find antigen-specific CD4+ T cell clonotypes based on their expansion. After around 10 days of culture, CD4+ T cells were isolated with the EasySep CD4+ T cell isolation kit. None of the healthy vaccine recipients had a prior SARS-CoV-2 infection, which was confirmed by nucleocapsid antibody tests that came back negative both before and after vaccination. Some 2 million PBMC per well were cultured with about 9 ug/ml peptides in IMDM containing 5% human AB serum, about 10 IU/ml IL-2 and gentamicin. On days 3 and 7, half of the culture medium was replaced with fresh IL-2-containing medium. Unless otherwise noted, each peptide stimulation condition was cultured in triplicate wells. Using Ficoll-Paque Plus gradient centrifugation, PBMC were separated from whole blood and then either used fresh or cryopreserved at -140C. Overlapping peptide pools spanned the spike proteins of SARS-CoV-2 and the common cold coronaviruses HCoV-NL63, HCoV-OC43 and HCoV-229E. Genomic DNA was extracted from cultured CD4+ T cells with the QIAamp micro DNA kit.

V is cut back by 3 bases and J by 7 bases, with 10 bases in the junction unmatched. Its CDR3 holds 16 amino acids, cysteine through phenylalanine. The retained sequence is limited to the CDR3, 48 bases, with the frame set at the first base. This entry is derived from a study of vaccination effects on CD4 cells after COVID-19 (dated by TCRdb to between 2021 and 2022). In terms of the full investigation: Each participant got two doses of an mRNA SARS-CoV-2 vaccine, either BNT162b2 or mRNA-1273. The study compared SARS-CoV-2 spike-specific CD4+ TCR repertoires before and after mRNA vaccination in COVID-19 convalescent patients and infection-naive vaccine recipients. The Oncomine TCR Beta short-read assay on an Illumina iSeq 100 was used to sequence cultures from other donors in the study. The full study included fewer than eleven COVID-19 convalescent patients and a few SARS-CoV-2-naive healthy vaccine recipients.

The library was made by the immunoSEQ multiplex PCR assay. TCR beta CDR3 sequencing was performed on DNA from the cultured, isolated CD4+ T cells. In the paper's pipeline: Non-productive TCR sequences were removed and reads were trimmed to the CDR3 region, keeping CDR3s of at least 7 amino acids. Antigen-specific clonotypes were identified with the MANAFEST web app by comparing expansion in peptide wells against reference cultures. To be called positive, a clone needed expansion at FDR<0.05 compared with the reference and with all other wells, an odds ratio greater than 5, and a frequency greater than 0.1% in two replicate wells. Cross-reactive clonotypes were defined as significantly expanded in SARS-CoV-2 spike wells and in at least one common cold coronavirus spike condition. CDR3 similarity was assessed by Levenshtein distance using the stringdist R package, and unrooted trees were constructed with ape in R 3.6.1. TCRdb limited this immuneACCESS table to in-frame rearrangements with V and J called. A share of clones is missing; checked studies link under half to unresolved V genes, and the rest is unexplained. That table is the source of V, J and clone size, and D and trimming were worked out from the DNA. The sample includes approximately 23,000 clones, with 68% observed a single time. 11% of the sample comes from the top ten.

Results and caveats for the whole study, not just this receptor: Both infection-induced and vaccine-induced clones contracted markedly at late post-vaccination timepoints, which is consistent with waning T cell responses. Among healthy vaccine recipients, nearly all vaccine-induced clones were SARS-CoV-2 mono-reactive, and only 1 of 255 was cross-reactive with common cold coronaviruses. Limitations of the study were the small number of convalescent patients and the absence of early post-infection timepoints.

The sample in question was CD4+ T cells from PBMCs cultured with HCoV-NL63 spike peptides, obtained before COVID-19 vaccination. The cell subset or site label for this specimen denotes: HCoV-NL63 spike overlapping peptide pool stimulation. This sequence was found in a human donor who received a COVID-19 vaccine. The rearranged chain carries TRBV23-1 and TRBJ1-4, with 8 central nucleotides matching TRBD1. Being an ORF, TRBV23-1 has a function that is uncertain. The sequence in DNA is TGCGCCAGCAGTCAGTCGTCCGGACAGGGTAGTGAAAAACTGTTTTTT. It translates to CASSQSSGQGSEKLFF.